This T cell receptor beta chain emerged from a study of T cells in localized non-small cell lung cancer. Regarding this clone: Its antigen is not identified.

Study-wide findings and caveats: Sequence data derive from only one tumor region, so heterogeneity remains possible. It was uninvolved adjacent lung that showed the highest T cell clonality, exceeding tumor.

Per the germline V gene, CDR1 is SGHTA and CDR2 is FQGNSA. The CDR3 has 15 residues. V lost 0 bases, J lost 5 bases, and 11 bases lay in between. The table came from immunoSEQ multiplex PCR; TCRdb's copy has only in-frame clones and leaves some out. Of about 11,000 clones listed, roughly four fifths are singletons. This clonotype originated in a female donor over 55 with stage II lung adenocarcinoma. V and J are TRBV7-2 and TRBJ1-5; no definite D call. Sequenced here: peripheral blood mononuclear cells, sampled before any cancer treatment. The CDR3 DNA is TGTGCCAGCAGCTTAGCGCTGGACGACTATCAGCCCCAGCATTTT. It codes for CASSLALDDYQPQHF.